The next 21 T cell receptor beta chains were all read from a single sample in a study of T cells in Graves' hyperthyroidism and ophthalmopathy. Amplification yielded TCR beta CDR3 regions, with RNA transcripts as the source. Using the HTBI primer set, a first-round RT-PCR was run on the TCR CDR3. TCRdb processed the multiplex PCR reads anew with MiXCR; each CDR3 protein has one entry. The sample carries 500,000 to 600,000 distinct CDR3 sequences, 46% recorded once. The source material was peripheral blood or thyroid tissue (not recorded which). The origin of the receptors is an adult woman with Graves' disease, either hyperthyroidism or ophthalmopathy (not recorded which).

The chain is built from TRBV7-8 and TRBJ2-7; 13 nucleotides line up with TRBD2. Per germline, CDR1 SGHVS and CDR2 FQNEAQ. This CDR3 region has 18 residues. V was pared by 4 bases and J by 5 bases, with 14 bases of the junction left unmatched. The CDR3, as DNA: TGTGCCAGCAGCTGGGGACAGGTTGGGACTAGCGGGGACCACGAGCAGTACTTC. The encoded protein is CASSWGQVGTSGDHEQYF. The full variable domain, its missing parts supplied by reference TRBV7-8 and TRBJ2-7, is GAGVSQSPRYKVAKRGQDVALRCDPISGHVSLFWYQQALGQGPEFLTYFQNEAQLDKSGLPSDRFFAERPEGSVSTLKIQRTQQEDSAVYLCASSWGQVGTSGDHEQYFGPGTRLTVT.

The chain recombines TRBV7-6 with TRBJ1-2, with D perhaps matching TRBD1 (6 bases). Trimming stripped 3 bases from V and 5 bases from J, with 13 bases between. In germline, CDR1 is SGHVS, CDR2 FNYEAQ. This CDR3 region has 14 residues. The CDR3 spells CASSLGDTMYGYTF. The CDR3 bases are TGTGCCAGCAGCTTGGGGGACACTATGTATGGCTACACCTTC.

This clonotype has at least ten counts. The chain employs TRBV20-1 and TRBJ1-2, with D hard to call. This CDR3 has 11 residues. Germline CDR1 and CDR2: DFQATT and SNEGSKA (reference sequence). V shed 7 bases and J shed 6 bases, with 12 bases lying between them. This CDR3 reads CSGRGENGYTF. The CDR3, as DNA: TGCAGTGGACGAGGCGAAAATGGCTACACCTTC.

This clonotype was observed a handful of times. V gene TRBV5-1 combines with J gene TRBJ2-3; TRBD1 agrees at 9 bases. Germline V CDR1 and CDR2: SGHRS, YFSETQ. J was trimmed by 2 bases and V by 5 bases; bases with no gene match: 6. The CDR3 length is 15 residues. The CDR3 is CASSPGTGFTDTQYF. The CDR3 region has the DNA TGCGCCAGCAGTCCCGGGACAGGGTTCACAGATACGCAGTATTTT.

CDR3 nucleotide sequence: TGCGCTAACCGACAGGGCGAGTCCGGGGAGCTGTTTTTT. This encodes CANRQGESGELFF. The V call is TRBV5-1, the J call TRBJ2-2; the match to TRBD1 covers 7 bases. The CDR3 has 13 residues. The germline V gene encodes CDR1 SGHRS and CDR2 YFSETQ.

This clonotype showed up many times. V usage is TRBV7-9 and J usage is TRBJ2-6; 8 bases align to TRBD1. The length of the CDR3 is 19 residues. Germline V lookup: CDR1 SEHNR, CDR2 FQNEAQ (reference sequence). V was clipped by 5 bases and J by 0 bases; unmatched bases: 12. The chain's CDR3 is CASSPRGQGSNSGANVLTF. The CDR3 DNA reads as TGTGCCAGCAGCCCTCGTGGACAGGGAAGCAACTCTGGGGCCAACGTCCTGACTTTC.

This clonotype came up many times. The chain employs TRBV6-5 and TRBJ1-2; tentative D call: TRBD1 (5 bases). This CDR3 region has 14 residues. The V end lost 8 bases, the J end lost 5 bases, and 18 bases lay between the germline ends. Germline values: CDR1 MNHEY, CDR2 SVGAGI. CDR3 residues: CASGSRVEWYGYTF. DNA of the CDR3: TGTGCCAGCGGATCCAGGGTTGAGTGGTATGGCTACACCTTC.

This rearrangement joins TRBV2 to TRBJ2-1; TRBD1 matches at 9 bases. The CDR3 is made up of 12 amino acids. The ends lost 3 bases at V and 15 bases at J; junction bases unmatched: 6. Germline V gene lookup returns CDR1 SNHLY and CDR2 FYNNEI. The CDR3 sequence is CASSEGDREGFF. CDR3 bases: TGTGCCAGCAGTGAGGGGGACAGGGAGGGGTTCTTC.

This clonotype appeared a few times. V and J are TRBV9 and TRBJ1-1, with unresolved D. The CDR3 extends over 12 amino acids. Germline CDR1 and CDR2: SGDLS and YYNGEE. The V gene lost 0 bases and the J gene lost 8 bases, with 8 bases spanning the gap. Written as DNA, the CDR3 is TGTGCCAGCAGCGTAGTTGGTAGGGAAGCTTTCTTT. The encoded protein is CASSVVGREAFF.

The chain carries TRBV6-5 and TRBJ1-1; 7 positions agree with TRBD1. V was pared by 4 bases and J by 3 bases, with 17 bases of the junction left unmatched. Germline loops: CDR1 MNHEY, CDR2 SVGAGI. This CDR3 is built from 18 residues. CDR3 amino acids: CASSLSRGGVREDTEAFF. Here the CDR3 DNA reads TGTGCCAGCAGTTTATCCAGGGGGGGCGTTAGGGAGGACACTGAAGCTTTCTTT.

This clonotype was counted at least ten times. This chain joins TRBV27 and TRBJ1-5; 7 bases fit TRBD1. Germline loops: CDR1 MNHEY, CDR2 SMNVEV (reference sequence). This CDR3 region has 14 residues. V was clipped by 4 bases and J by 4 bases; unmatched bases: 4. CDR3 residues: CASSSAGGNQPQHF. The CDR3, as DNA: TGTGCCAGCAGTTCCGCAGGGGGTAATCAGCCCCAGCATTTT.

The CDR3 DNA is TGTGCCAGCAGCTTATCATCGGGGTCCGGGGAGCTGTTTTTT. It codes for CASSLSSGSGELFF. The rearrangement uses TRBV9 and TRBJ2-2; weak D call: TRBD2 (5 bases). V was clipped by 4 bases and J by 6 bases, with 13 bases between them. The CDR3 extends over 14 amino acids. Germline CDR1 reads SGDLS; CDR2 reads YYNGEE.

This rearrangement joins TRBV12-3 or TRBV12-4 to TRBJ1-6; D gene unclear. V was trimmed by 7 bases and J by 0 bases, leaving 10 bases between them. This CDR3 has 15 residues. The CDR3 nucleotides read TGTGCCAGCAATCAGCAAAACTCCTATAATTCACCCCTCCACTTT. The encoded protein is CASNQQNSYNSPLHF.

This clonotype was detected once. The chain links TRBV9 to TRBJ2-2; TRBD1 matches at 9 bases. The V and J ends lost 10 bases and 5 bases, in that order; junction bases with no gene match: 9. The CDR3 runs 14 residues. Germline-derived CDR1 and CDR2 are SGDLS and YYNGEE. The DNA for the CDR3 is TGTGCCTCTGGGACAGGGACGTCTACCGGGGAGCTGTTTTTT. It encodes CASGTGTSTGELFF.

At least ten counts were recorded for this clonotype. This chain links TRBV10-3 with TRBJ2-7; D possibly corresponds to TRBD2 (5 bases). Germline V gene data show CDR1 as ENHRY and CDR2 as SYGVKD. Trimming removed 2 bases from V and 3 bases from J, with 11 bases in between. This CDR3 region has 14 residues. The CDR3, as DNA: TGTGCCATCAGTGAGAGCGGACTCATCTACGAGCAGTACTTC. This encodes CAISESGLIYEQYF.

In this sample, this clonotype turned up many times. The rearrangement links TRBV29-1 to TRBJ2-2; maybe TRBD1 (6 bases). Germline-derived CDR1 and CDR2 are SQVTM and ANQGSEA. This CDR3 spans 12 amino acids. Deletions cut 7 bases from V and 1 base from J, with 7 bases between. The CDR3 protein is CSAGQNTGELFF. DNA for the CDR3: TGCAGCGCGGGACAGAACACCGGGGAGCTGTTTTTT.

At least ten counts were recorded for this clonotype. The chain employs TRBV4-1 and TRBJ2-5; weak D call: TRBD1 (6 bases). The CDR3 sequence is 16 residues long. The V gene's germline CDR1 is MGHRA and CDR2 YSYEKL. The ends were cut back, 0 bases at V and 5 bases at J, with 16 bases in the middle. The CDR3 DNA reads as TGCGCCAGCAGCCAAGATCAAGGGACAAGTGTTGAGACCCAGTACTTC. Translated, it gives CASSQDQGTSVETQYF.

The CDR3 sequence is CSVASPNTEAFF. The CDR3 DNA sequence: TGCAGCGTTGCCAGCCCGAACACTGAAGCTTTCTTT. The gene calls are TRBV29-1 and TRBJ1-1; D remains unclear. The CDR3 is 12 amino acids. V was clipped by 4 bases and J by 1 base, with 7 bases between them. CDR1 and CDR2 from the germline V gene are SQVTM and ANQGSEA.

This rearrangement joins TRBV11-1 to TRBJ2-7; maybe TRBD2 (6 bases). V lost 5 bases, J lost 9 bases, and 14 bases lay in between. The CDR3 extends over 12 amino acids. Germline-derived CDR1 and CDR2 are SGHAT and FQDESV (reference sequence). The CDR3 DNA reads TGTGCCAGCAGCCAGGCGGGGTACCGGCAGTACTTC. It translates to CASSQAGYRQYF.

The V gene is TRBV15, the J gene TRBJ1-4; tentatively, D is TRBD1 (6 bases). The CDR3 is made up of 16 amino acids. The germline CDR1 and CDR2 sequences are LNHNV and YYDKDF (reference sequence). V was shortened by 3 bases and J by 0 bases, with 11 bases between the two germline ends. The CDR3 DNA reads TGTGCCACCAGCAGGGACAGTTCGGCAACTAATGAAAAACTGTTTTTT. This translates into CATSRDSSATNEKLFF.

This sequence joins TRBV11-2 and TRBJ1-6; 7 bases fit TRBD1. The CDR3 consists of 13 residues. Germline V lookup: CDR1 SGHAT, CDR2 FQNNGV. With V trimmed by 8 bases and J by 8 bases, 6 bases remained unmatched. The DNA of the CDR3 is TGTGCCAGCTTGGGACAGATGGATTCACCCCTCCACTTT. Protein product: CASLGQMDSPLHF.